This T cell receptor (beta chain) was sequenced during a study of technical replicates of blood from several donors. CDR1 LNHDA and CDR2 SQIVND come from the germline V gene (reference sequence). V was pared by 6 bases and J by 1 base, with 2 bases of the junction left unmatched. The CDR3 contains 14 residues. Only in-frame clones appear in the TCRdb table, and some are missing; sequencing was by immunoSEQ multiplex PCR. The table includes 90,000 to 100,000 clones, 90% to 96% detected once. The sequenced material came from T cells isolated from PBMCs. This TCR came from a human donor in good health. This chain links TRBV19 with TRBJ2-7; 11 bases match TRBD2. The CDR3 coding sequence is TGTGCCAGTAGCTGGACTAGCGGGTCCTACGAGCAGTACTTC. Protein product: CASSWTSGSYEQYF.